This TCR beta chain was recovered during a study of human CD8 memory T cell subsets. The authors enriched total CD8+ T cells by negative magnetic separation. Extraction drew RNA from duplicate vials of under 190,000 sorted CD8+ T cells for each subset. CDR1 PRHDT and CDR2 FYEKMQ come from the germline V gene (reference sequence). This CDR3 spans 15 amino acids. Libraries targeted TCR beta using 5' RACE with UMIs. Reanalyzing the 5' RACE reads, TCRdb keeps one entry per CDR3 protein, without DNA. This sample contains some 10,000 distinct CDR3 sequences. The chain is built from TRBV13 and TRBJ1-1; the TCRdb D gene call, TRBD1, has no DNA to confirm it. This sequence was found in a human donor in good health. The sample consisted of CD8+ T cells from PBMCs. This CDR3 is CASELTDGGSNEAFF.